This is a list of T cell receptor beta chains from one sample in a study of T cell repertoires in ileal Crohn's disease. Sequenced by immunoSEQ multiplex PCR; TCRdb stores in-frame clones only, minus some. The table has about 4,300 clones, more than 75% seen once. The sequenced sample consisted of ileal tissue. The receptors were sampled from an adult with Crohn's disease. The CDR3 runs from the conserved cysteine through the conserved F or W. The D gene is left open where the match is weak. A clone size is listed for some rows: how often the clone was seen (once, few, many), or a class if it is expanded.

clone size	D gene	J gene	V gene	CDR3 DNA	CDR3 protein
-	-	TRBJ1-2	TRBV10-3	TGTGCCATCCTCCGCACAGAGCCGCCCTATGGCTACACCTTC	CAILRTEPPYGYTF
once	-	TRBJ2-2	TRBV28	TGTGCCAGCAGTTTTCCCCGGGGGAACAGGGGATTGGACACCGGGGAGCTGTTTTTT	CASSFPRGNRGLDTGELFF
-	-	TRBJ2-1	TRBV30	TGTGCCTGGAGTGTACCGGGGTTTCCTAGCAATGAGCAGTTCTTC	CAWSVPGFPSNEQFF
once	-	TRBJ2-3	TRBV18	TGTGCCAGCTCACCCTACGGACTAAGCACAGATACGCAGTATTTT	CASSPYGLSTDTQYF
-	-	TRBJ1-6	TRBV27	TGTGCCAGCAGTCCCCTCGGGGGGGGAAGGAATTCACCCCTCCACTTT	CASSPLGGGRNSPLHF
once	TRBD1	TRBJ1-2	TRBV5-6	TGTGCCAGCAGCTTGGACAGGGGGGATGGCTACACCTTC	CASSLDRGDGYTF
once	-	TRBJ2-3	TRBV6-5	TGTGCCAGCAGTTACCGGGGGGATACGCAGTATTTT	CASSYRGDTQYF
-	-	TRBJ2-7	TRBV28	TGTGCCAGCAGTTTGTTATTGGCAGAGCAGTACTTC	CASSLLLAEQYF
-	-	TRBJ1-2	TRBV7-8	TGTGCCAGCAGTCCGCCTCGGGGCTATGGCTACACCTTC	CASSPPRGYGYTF
-	TRBD2	TRBJ2-2	TRBV6-5	TGTGCCAGCAGTTACCATCTAGCGGGGGGGACCGGGGAGCTGTTTTTT	CASSYHLAGGTGELFF
-	TRBD2	TRBJ2-7	TRBV25-1	TGTGCCAGCAGTGAATCGGGGAGGGTCAGCGAGCAGTACTTC	CASSESGRVSEQYF
-	-	TRBJ1-2	TRBV5-6	TGTGCCAGCAGCCAGACAGAAGTTTATGGCTACACCTTC	CASSQTEVYGYTF
-	-	TRBJ2-7	TRBV6-5	TGTGCCAGCAGCGACCCCAGGGTTAGCTCCTACGAGCAGTACTTC	CASSDPRVSSYEQYF
-	-	TRBJ2-3	TRBV9	TGTGCCAGCAGCGTCACGGGACTCTTCACAGATACGCAGTATTTT	CASSVTGLFTDTQYF
-	TRBD2	TRBJ2-3	TRBV19	TGTGCCAGTAGTCCCACCCGCGGGAGTACAGATACGCAGTATTTT	CASSPTRGSTDTQYF
-	-	TRBJ2-1	TRBV5-6	TGTGCCAGCAGCACAAGAAACCGACAGGGACTCTCCTACAATGAGCAGTTCTTC	CASSTRNRQGLSYNEQFF
-	-	TRBJ1-1	TRBV30	TGTGCCTGGAGTGTACCTGACAGAAATGTTCCTGAAGCTTTCTTT	CAWSVPDRNVPEAFF
-	TRBD1	TRBJ2-2	TRBV7-9	TGTGCCAGCAGCCATCGACCGGGACAGGGAACCGGGGAGCTGTTTTTT	CASSHRPGQGTGELFF
-	-	TRBJ1-2	TRBV28	TGTGCCAGCAGCCCCCCTACAGGGCGCGGAGTCTATGGCTACACCTTC	CASSPPTGRGVYGYTF
-	-	TRBJ2-1	TRBV7-9	TGTGCCAGCAAGGAAGGAGGGGCCACCTACAATGAGCAGTTCTTC	CASKEGGATYNEQFF
-	-	TRBJ2-3	TRBV19	TGTGCCAGTAGTATTCCCTCTAATGCGTCGGATACGCAGTATTTT	CASSIPSNASDTQYF
few	-	TRBJ2-5	TRBV19	TGTGCCAGTAGTGGGCTTCGGGGGGCGACGGAGACCCAGTACTTC	CASSGLRGATETQYF
once	TRBD1	TRBJ2-5	TRBV10-1	TGCGCCAGCAGTGAGGGAGGGACAGGGGGAGAGACCCAGTACTTC	CASSEGGTGGETQYF
-	TRBD2	TRBJ2-7	TRBV28	TGTGCCAGCAGTTACGGGGGGGCCTACGAGCAGTACTTC	CASSYGGAYEQYF
-	TRBD2	TRBJ2-7	TRBV6-5	TGTGCCACCAAATGGACTAGCGACACCTACGAGCAGTACTTC	CATKWTSDTYEQYF
-	TRBD1	TRBJ2-2	TRBV10-3	TGTGCCATCCGGGACAGGGAGGCCACCGGGGAGCTGTTTTTT	CAIRDREATGELFF
-	TRBD1	TRBJ1-6	TRBV27	TGTGCCAGCACCCTACTTTCCGGGACAGGGGTGAATAATTCACCCCTCCACTTT	CASTLLSGTGVNNSPLHF
-	-	TRBJ2-5	TRBV9	TGTGCCAGCAGCGTCCAGGGGGGTCTCCAAGAGACCCAGTACTTC	CASSVQGGLQETQYF
once	-	TRBJ1-4	TRBV20-1	TGCAGTTTTGTCCTTAATGAAAAACTGTTTTTT	CSFVLNEKLFF
-	TRBD2	TRBJ2-1	TRBV4-3	TGCGCCAGCAGCCAACTTGGACTAGCGGACTACAATGAGCAGTTCTTC	CASSQLGLADYNEQFF
-	-	TRBJ2-7	TRBV4-3	TGCGCCAGCAGCCAAGGCGGGTACGAGCAGTACTTC	CASSQGGYEQYF
-	-	TRBJ1-4	TRBV5-6	TGTGCCAGCAGCTTGGGGCGGGGGTCCTGGGAAAAACTGTTTTTT	CASSLGRGSWEKLFF
-	TRBD1	TRBJ2-3	TRBV11-2	TGTGCCAGCAGTCCCGGGACAGGGGGCAATAGGGCAAGCACAGATACGCAGTATTTT	CASSPGTGGNRASTDTQYF
few	-	TRBJ2-1	TRBV5-1	TGCGCCAGCAGCTTGGATTACTATAGCGAGCAGTTCTTC	CASSLDYYSEQFF
-	TRBD1	TRBJ2-1	TRBV6-5	TGTGCCAGCAGTTACGGGACAGGCGGAGGGTACAATGAGCAGTTCTTC	CASSYGTGGGYNEQFF
large	TRBD1	TRBJ1-2	TRBV19	TGTGCCAGTAGTAACAAGGACAGGGGGAGTTACTATGGCTACACCTTC	CASSNKDRGSYYGYTF
-	TRBD1	TRBJ1-2	TRBV7-9	TGTGCCAGCAGCCTACAGGGGGCGGACCACTATGGCTACACCTTC	CASSLQGADHYGYTF
-	TRBD1	TRBJ1-3	TRBV5-6	TGTGCCAGCAGCTTACGGGACAGGGGAAACACCATATATTTT	CASSLRDRGNTIYF
-	-	TRBJ2-7	TRBV5-8	TGTGCCAGCAGCTTGGCCCCCGGTTCCCCCTTCTACTACGAGCAGTACTTC	CASSLAPGSPFYYEQYF
large	-	TRBJ2-2	TRBV4-3	TGCGCCAGCAGCCAAGACAGGGTTAACGGGGAGCTGTTTTTT	CASSQDRVNGELFF
few	TRBD1	TRBJ1-2	TRBV23-1	TGCGCCAGCAGTCAAGACCGAAGGGGGCGTAACTATGGCTACACCTTC	CASSQDRRGRNYGYTF
few	-	TRBJ2-3	TRBV7-2	TGTGCCAGCAGCTTAATGACAGGTTGGGATACGCAGTATTTT	CASSLMTGWDTQYF
-	-	TRBJ2-3	TRBV27	TGTGCCAGCAGTTTGAATGGGGCAGCCCCAACTACGCAGTATTTT	CASSLNGAAPTTQYF
-	-	TRBJ1-1	TRBV29-1	TGCAGCGTTGATAAAGGGGGAAGGGCTTTCTTT	CSVDKGGRAFF
hyperexpanded	-	TRBJ1-4	TRBV7-6	TGTGCCAGCAGCTTAGAGGTCGGCAGGGCGGAAAAACTGTTTTTT	CASSLEVGRAEKLFF
-	TRBD1	TRBJ1-4	TRBV9	TGTGCCAGCAGCGGCGGGACAGGGGGAGGGGAAAAACTGTTTTTT	CASSGGTGGGEKLFF
few	TRBD1	TRBJ1-3	TRBV11-2	TGTGCCAGCAGGGGACAGGGGTCTGGAAACACCATATATTTT	CASRGQGSGNTIYF
-	-	TRBJ1-1	TRBV6-6	TGTGCCAGCAGTAAGGAGTTGAACACTGAAGCTTTCTTT	CASSKELNTEAFF
-	TRBD2	TRBJ2-7	TRBV27	TGTGCCAGCAGTTTATTGCGGGAGTTCGGCTACGAGCAGTACTTC	CASSLLREFGYEQYF
-	TRBD1	TRBJ1-1	TRBV7-3	TGTGCCAGCAGCCCGACAGGGTCGAACACTGAAGCTTTCTTT	CASSPTGSNTEAFF
-	TRBD1	TRBJ2-5	TRBV19	TGTGCCAGTAGTATACGGGACAGGGAATTAACCCAGTACTTC	CASSIRDRELTQYF
-	-	TRBJ1-2	TRBV7-2	TGTGCCAGCAGAGAAACTCGGGACTATGGCTACACCTTC	CASRETRDYGYTF
few	TRBD2	TRBJ2-7	TRBV25-1	TGTGCCAGCAGAGAGAGTGGCGCGGGAGGTTTGCTCGAGCAGTACTTC	CASRESGAGGLLEQYF
few	-	TRBJ1-3	TRBV5-1	TGCGCCAGCAGCTTCGACTACTCTGGAAACACCATATATTTT	CASSFDYSGNTIYF
-	-	TRBJ1-3	TRBV2	TGTGCCAGCAAGGGGTATTCGAGCTCTGGAAACACCATATATTTT	CASKGYSSSGNTIYF